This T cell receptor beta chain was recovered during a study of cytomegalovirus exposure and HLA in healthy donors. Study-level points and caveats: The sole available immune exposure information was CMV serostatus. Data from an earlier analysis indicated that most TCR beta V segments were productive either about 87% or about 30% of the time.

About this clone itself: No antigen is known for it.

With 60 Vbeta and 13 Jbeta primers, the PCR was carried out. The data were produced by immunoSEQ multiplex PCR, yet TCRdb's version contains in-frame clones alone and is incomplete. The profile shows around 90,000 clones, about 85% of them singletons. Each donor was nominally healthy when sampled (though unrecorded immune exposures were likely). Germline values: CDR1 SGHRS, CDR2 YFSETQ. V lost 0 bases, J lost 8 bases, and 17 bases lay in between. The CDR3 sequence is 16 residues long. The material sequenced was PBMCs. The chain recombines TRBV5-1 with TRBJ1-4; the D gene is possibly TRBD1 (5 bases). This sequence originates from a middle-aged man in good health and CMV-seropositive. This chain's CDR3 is CASSLGAGRVEEKLFF. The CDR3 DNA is TGCGCCAGCAGCTTGGGGGCAGGGAGGGTCGAGGAAAAACTGTTTTTT.